These 7 T cell receptor beta chains share one sample of origin, sequenced in a study of cytomegalovirus exposure and HLA in healthy donors (dated by TCRdb to the late 2010s). The library was prepared using the immunoSEQ multiplex PCR assay. The multiplex PCR relied on a mix of 60 forward primers for TCR Vbeta segments and 13 reverse primers for TCR Jbeta segments. TCRdb stores this immuneACCESS table with in-frame sequences only. Part of the clones is absent; in the studies checked, under half of the shortfall reflects unresolved V genes, and no reason is known for the rest. Present in this sample are 70,000 to 100,000 clones, over 70% of which were seen just once. Of the sample, roughly 32% falls within the top ten clones. Sequences were obtained from PBMCs. The receptors were sampled from a man in his fifties or sixties in good health and CMV-seropositive.

The CDR3 region has the DNA TGTGCCAGCAGCGGACCTAAAGCGGGACCGAAGAACACTGAAGCTTTCTTT. Protein product: CASSGPKAGPKNTEAFF. This chain uses TRBV13 with TRBJ1-1; possible D gene TRBD1, 5 bases. This CDR3 spans 17 amino acids. Trimming removed 5 bases from V and 1 base from J, with 20 bases in between. Germline V gives CDR1 PRHDT, CDR2 FYEKMQ (reference sequence).

This sequence joins TRBV7-9 and TRBJ1-2; the D is unclear. Per germline, CDR1 SEHNR and CDR2 FQNEAQ (reference sequence). Trimming left V 1 base short and J 6 bases short, with 15 bases between. The CDR3 has 15 amino acids. CDR3 in DNA: TGTGCCAGCAGCTTAGTTGGGAGGGCAAGGGATGGCTACACCTTC. Translating it yields CASSLVGRARDGYTF.

The genes are TRBV19 and TRBJ1-2; the D gene is possibly TRBD1 (6 bases). The germline V gene has CDR1 LNHDA and CDR2 SQIVND (reference sequence). Trimming removed 5 bases from V and 4 bases from J, with 11 bases in between. The length of the CDR3 is 13 residues. In DNA form, the CDR3 reads TGTGCCAGTAGTTGGGGGCCTACCTATGGCTACACCTTC. Translated: CASSWGPTYGYTF.

The chain recombines TRBV11-2 with TRBJ1-2; possible D gene TRBD1, 5 bases. Germline loops: CDR1 SGHAT, CDR2 FQNNGV. The CDR3 has 11 amino acids. V was clipped by 6 bases and J by 5 bases, with 7 bases between them. CDR3 protein: CASSSGYGYTF. In DNA form, the CDR3 reads TGTGCCAGCAGTTCAGGGTATGGCTACACCTTC.

The table lists this clone with a few counts. This chain uses TRBV4-1 with TRBJ2-1; tentative D call: TRBD2 (6 bases). Trimming stripped 4 bases from V and 3 bases from J, with 13 bases between. This CDR3 region has 15 residues. From germline, CDR1 is MGHRA and CDR2 YSYEKL. Here the CDR3 reads CASSRGGSSYNEQFF. Here the CDR3 DNA reads TGCGCCAGCAGCCGTGGGGGGAGCAGCTACAATGAGCAGTTCTTC.

Worth noting for this clone: The germline gene is not matched at one end of the junction; a read error may be the cause. The chain joins TRBV7-9 to TRBJ1-5; 10 bases are a match to TRBD1. CDR3 length: 15 residues. CDR1 and CDR2 (germline): SEHNR, FQNEAQ (reference sequence). CDR3 protein: CSSSLMGTGDQPQHF. DNA for the CDR3: TGTTCCAGCAGCTTAATGGGGACAGGGGATCAGCCCCAGCATTTT.

The chain links TRBV2 to TRBJ1-1; D may be TRBD1 (5 bases). The length of the CDR3 is 13 residues. Trimming removed 4 bases at V and 10 bases at J, with 16 bases between. CDR1 and CDR2 from the germline V gene are SNHLY and FYNNEI. The CDR3 region is CASSGSRMGGAFF. CDR3 bases: TGTGCCAGCAGTGGCTCTCGCATGGGGGGAGCTTTCTTT.